This T cell receptor beta chain was observed in a study of naive and memory T cell subsets. The CDR3 has 14 residues. Germline assignment: CDR1 MNHEY and CDR2 SVGEGT. This clonotype was picked up a small number of times. Its antigen remains unknown. A read error may produce the germline difference seen at one junction end. After the first PCR, alpha and beta chain libraries were processed separately. Cells stained for CD3, CD4, CD8, CD45RA, CD27 and viability were sorted into four CD45RA/CD27 subsets. Whole-study findings and limits: The power law exponent of TCR abundance differed between naive and memory cells.

Two oligonucleotides, mixed equimolar, formed the beta constant-region primer covering TRBC1 and TRBC2. Ligated cDNA was amplified by four rounds of PCR with nested alpha and beta constant-region primers and SP2. TCRdb reprocessed the UMI-ligation and nested PCR reads with MiXCR, giving one entry per CDR3 protein. The repertoire has roughly 21,000 distinct CDR3 sequences, 9.5% to 12% of them found once; the top ten carry around a sixth. The clonotype originates from a human donor in good health. The chain recombines TRBV6-2 or TRBV6-3 with TRBJ2-1, with a possible D match to TRBD2 (7 bases). Source material: central memory CD8+ T cells from blood. CDR3 loop: CASSAGASYNEHFF. CDR3 bases: TGTGCCAGCAGCGCGGGGGCTTCCTACAATGAGCATTTCTTC.